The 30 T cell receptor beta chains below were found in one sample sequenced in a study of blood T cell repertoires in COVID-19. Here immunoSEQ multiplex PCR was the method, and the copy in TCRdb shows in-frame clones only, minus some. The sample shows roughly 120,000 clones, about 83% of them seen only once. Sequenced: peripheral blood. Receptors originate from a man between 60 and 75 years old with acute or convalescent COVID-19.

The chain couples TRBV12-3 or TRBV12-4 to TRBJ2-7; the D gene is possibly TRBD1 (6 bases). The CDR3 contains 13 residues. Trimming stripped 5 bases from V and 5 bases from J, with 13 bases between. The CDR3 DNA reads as TGTGCCAGCAGTGTACGGACAGCCGACGAGCAGTACTTC. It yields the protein CASSVRTADEQYF.

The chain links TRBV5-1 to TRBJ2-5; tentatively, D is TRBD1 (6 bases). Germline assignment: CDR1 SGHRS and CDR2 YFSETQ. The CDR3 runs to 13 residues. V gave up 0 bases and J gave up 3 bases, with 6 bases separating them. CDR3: CASSLDREETQYF. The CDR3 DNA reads TGCGCCAGCAGCTTGGACAGGGAAGAGACCCAGTACTTC.

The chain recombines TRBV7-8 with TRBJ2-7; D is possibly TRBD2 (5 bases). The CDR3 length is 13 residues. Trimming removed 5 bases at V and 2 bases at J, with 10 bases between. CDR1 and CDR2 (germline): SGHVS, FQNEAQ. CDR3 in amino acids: CASSRSVTYEQYF. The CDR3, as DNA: TGTGCCAGCAGCCGTAGCGTGACCTACGAGCAGTACTTC.

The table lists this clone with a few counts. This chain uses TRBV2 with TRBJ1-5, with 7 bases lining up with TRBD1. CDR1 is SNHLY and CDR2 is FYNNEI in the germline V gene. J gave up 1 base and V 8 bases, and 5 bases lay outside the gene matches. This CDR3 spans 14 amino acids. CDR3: CASQGDFSNQPQHF. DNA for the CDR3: TGTGCCAGCCAGGGGGATTTCAGCAATCAGCCCCAGCATTTT.

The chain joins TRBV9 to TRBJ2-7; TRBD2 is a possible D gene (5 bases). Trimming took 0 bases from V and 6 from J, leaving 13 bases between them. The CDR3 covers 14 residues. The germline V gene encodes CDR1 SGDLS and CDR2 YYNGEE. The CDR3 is CASSVESGEGEQYF. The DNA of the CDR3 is TGTGCCAGCAGCGTAGAGTCTGGCGAGGGCGAGCAGTACTTC.

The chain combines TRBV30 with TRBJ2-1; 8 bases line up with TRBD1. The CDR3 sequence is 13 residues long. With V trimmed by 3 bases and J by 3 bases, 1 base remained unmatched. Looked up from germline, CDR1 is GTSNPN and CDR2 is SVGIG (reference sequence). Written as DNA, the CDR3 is TGTGCCTGGAGCAGGGGGCTCTACAATGAGCAGTTCTTC. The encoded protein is CAWSRGLYNEQFF.

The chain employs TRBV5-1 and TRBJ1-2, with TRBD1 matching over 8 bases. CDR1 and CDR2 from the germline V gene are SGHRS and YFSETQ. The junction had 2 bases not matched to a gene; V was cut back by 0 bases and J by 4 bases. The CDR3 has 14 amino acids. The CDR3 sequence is CASSLADRVYGYTF. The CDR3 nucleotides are TGCGCCAGCAGCTTGGCGGACAGGGTCTATGGCTACACCTTC.

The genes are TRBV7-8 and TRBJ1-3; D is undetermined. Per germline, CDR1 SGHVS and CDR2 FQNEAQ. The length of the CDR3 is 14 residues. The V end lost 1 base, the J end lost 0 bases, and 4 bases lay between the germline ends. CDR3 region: CASSLVLSGNTIYF. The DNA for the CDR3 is TGTGCCAGCAGCTTAGTCCTCTCTGGAAACACCATATATTTT.

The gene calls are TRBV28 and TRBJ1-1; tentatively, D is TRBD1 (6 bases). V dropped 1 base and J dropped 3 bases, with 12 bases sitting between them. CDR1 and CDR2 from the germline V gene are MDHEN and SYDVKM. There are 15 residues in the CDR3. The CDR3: CASSLYAGVDTEAFF. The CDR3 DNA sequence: TGTGCCAGCAGTTTATATGCAGGGGTGGACACTGAAGCTTTCTTT.

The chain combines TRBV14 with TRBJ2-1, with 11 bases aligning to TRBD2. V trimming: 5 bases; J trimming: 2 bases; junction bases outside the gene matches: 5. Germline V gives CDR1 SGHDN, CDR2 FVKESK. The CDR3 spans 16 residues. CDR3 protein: CASSSLAGATYNEQFF. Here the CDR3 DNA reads TGTGCCAGCAGCTCACTAGCGGGGGCAACCTACAATGAGCAGTTCTTC.

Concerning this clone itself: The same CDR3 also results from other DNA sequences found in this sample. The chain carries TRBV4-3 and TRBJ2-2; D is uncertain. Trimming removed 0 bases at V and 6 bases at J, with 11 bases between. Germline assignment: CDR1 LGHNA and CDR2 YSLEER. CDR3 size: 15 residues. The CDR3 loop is CASSQDSSGAGELFF. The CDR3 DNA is TGCGCCAGCAGCCAAGATAGTTCTGGTGCCGGGGAGCTGTTTTTT.

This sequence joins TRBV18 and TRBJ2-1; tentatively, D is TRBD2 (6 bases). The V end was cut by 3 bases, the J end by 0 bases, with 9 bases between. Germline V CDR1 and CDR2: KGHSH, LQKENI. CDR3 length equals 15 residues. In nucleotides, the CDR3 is TGTGCCAGCTCACCGGCTAGCGTCTCCTACAATGAGCAGTTCTTC. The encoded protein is CASSPASVSYNEQFF.

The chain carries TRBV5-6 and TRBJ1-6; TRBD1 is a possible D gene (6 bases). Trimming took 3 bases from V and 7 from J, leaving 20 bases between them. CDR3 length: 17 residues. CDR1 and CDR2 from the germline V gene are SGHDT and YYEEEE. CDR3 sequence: CASSSLQLQGGNSPLHF. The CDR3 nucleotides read TGTGCCAGCAGCTCACTCCAGTTACAGGGAGGGAATTCACCCCTCCACTTT.

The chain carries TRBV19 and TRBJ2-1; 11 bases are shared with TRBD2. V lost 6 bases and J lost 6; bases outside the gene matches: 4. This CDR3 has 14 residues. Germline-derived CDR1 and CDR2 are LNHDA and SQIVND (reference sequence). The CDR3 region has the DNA TGTGCCAGTAGGGGACTAGCGGACTCCAATGAGCAGTTCTTC. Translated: CASRGLADSNEQFF. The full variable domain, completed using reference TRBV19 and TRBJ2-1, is DGGITQSPKYLFRKEGQNVTLSCEQNLNHDAMYWYRQDPGQGLRLIYYSQIVNDFQKGDIAEGYSVSREKKESFPLTVTSAQKNPTAFYLCASRGLADSNEQFFGPGTRLTVL.

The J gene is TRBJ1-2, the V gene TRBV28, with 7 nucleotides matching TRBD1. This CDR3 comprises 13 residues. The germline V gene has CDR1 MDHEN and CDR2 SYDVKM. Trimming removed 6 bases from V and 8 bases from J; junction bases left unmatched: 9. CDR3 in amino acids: CASSGDRRWGYTF. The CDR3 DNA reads TGTGCCAGCAGCGGGGACAGACGGTGGGGCTACACCTTC.

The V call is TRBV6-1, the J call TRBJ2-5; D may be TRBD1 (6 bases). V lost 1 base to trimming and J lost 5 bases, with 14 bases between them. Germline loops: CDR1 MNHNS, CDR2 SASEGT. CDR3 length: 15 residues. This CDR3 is CASSEGVGRGETQYF. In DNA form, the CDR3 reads TGTGCCAGCAGTGAAGGCGTCGGAAGGGGGGAGACCCAGTACTTC.

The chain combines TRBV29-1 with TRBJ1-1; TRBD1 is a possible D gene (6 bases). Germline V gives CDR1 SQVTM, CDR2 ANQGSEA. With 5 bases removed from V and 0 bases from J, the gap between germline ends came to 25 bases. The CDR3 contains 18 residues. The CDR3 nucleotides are TGCAGCGTTACCCAAAGAAGGAGTCCTGGACAGCTGAACACTGAAGCTTTCTTT. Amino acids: CSVTQRRSPGQLNTEAFF.

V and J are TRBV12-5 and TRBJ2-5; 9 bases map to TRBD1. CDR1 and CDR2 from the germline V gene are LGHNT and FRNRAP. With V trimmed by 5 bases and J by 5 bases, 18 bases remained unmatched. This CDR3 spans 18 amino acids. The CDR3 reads CASGLLTTGTGTFETQYF. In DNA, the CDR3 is TGTGCTAGTGGTCTACTTACTACCGGGACAGGGACGTTTGAGACCCAGTACTTC.

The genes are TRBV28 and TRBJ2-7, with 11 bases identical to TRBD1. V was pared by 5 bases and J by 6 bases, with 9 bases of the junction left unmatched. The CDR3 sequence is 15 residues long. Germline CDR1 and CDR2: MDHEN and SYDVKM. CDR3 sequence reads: CASSRGQGAIPEQYF. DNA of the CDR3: TGTGCCAGCAGTCGTGGACAGGGGGCAATCCCCGAGCAGTACTTC. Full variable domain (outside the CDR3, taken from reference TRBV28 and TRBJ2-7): DVKVTQSSRYLVKRTGEKVFLECVQDMDHENMFWYRQDPGLGLRLIYFSYDVKMKEKGDIPEGYSVSREKKERFSLILESASTNQTSMYLCASSRGQGAIPEQYFGPGTRLTVT.

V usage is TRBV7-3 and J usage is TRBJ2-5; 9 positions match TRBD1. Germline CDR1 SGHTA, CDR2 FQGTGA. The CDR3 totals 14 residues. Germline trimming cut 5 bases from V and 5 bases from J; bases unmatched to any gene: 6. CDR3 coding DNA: TGTGCCAGCAGCAAACAGGGGGCTGGGGAGACCCAGTACTTC. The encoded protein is CASSKQGAGETQYF.

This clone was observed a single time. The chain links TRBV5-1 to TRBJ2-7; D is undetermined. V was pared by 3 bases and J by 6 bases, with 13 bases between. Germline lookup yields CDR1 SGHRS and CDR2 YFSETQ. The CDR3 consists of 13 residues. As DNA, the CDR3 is TGCGCCAGCAGCTCAGGCAATGTCCCCGAGCAGTACTTC. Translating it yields CASSSGNVPEQYF.

In DNA form, the CDR3 reads TGTGCCAGCAGCTTAGATCTAGGCGGGACAGGGGCCTCAACTAATGAAAAACTGTTTTTT. It yields the protein CASSLDLGGTGASTNEKLFF. The V and J genes are TRBV11-2 and TRBJ1-4, with 10 nucleotides matching TRBD1. The CDR3 has 20 amino acids. Germline CDR1 reads SGHAT; CDR2 reads FQNNGV. Trimming cost V 0 bases and J 0 bases; bases outside gene matches: 10.

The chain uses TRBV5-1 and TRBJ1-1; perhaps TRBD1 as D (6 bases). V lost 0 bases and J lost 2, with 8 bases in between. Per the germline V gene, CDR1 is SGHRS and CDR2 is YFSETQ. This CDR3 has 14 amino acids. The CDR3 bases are TGCGCCAGCAGCTTGGGACAGGCCAACACTGAAGCTTTCTTT. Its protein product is CASSLGQANTEAFF.

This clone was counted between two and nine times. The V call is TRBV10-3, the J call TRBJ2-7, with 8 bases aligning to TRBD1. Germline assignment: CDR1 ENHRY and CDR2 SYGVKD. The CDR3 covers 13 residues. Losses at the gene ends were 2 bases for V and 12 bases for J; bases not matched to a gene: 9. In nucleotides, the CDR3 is TGTGCCATCAGTGAGCTCCGGACAGGGTTTATGTACTTC. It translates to CAISELRTGFMYF.

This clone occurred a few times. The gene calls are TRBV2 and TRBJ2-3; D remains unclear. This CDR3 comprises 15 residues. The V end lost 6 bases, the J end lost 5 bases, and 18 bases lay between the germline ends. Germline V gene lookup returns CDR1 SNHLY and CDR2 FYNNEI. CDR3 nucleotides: TGTGCCAGCAGCCGCCGCGGTCAGTACGGAGATACGCAGTATTTT. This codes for CASSRRGQYGDTQYF.

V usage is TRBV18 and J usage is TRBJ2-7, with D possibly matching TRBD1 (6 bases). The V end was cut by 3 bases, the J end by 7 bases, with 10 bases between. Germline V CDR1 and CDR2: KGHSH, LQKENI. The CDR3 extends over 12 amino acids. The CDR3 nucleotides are TGTGCCAGCTCACCGGCAGGGGTGGAGCAGTACTTC. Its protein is CASSPAGVEQYF.

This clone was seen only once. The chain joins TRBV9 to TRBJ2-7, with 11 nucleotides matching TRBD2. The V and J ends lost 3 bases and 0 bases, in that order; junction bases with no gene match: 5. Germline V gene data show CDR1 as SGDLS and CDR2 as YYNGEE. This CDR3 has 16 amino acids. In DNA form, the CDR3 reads TGTGCCAGCAGCGATGGCACTAGCGGGAGCTCCTACGAGCAGTACTTC. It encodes CASSDGTSGSSYEQYF. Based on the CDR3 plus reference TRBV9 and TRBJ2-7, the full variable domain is DSGVTQTPKHLITATGQRVTLRCSPRSGDLSVYWYQQSLDQGLQFLIQYYNGEERAKGNILERFSAQQFPDLHSELNLSSLELGDSALYFCASSDGTSGSSYEQYFGPGTRLTVT.

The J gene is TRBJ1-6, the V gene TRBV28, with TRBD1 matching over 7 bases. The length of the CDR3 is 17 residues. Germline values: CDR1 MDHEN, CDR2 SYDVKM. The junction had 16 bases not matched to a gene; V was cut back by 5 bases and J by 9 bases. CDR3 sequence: CASSTTGAARGSSPLHF. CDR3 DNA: TGTGCCAGCAGTACTACAGGGGCGGCCCGGGGGAGTTCACCCCTCCACTTT.

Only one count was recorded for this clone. The CDR3 sequence: CASSLGGSPLHF. CDR3 nucleotide sequence: TGTGCCAGCAGTTTGGGGGGTTCACCCCTCCACTTT. This rearrangement joins TRBV12-3 or TRBV12-4 to TRBJ1-6; possibly TRBD1 for D (5 bases). V was clipped by 3 bases and J by 9 bases, with 6 bases between them. CDR3 length: 12 residues.

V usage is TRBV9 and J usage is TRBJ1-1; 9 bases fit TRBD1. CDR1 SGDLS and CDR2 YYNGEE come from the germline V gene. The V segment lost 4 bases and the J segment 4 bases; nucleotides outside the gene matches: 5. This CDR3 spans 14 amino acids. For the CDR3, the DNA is TGTGCCAGCAGCATACAGGGGGCCGGCACTGAAGCTTTCTTT. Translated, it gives CASSIQGAGTEAFF.